Included here is one TCR beta chain sequence, with context. A few counts support this clonotype. The antigen this receptor binds is unknown. No clone much larger than this one lies a single base away; base qualities are absent. The data were obtained in a study of blood T cells in healthy people across ages (dated by TCRdb to between 2014 and 2016). The study in broad terms: In model experiments, template switching captured about one uniquely barcoded TCR beta cDNA molecule for every two T cells. Using deep sequencing normalized with unique cDNA molecular identifiers, the study measured how TCR beta repertoire diversity changes with age. The donors were divided into four age groups: young (average roughly 15 years), middle-aged (roughly 42), aged (roughly 60) and long-lived (nearly 85). Donors of different ages were randomly distributed across sequencing lanes to avoid experimental bias. Using the same blood draw, the study looked at two additional independent replicas of 1 million unique cDNA reads for two donors, one aged 18 to 30 and the other aged 80 or older.

Study-wide findings and limitations: Compared with the aged group, more naive CD4+ T cells, fewer expanded clones and increased TCR diversity were shown by the long-lived group, suggesting age selection. Donor CMV infection status was unknown, potentially confounding age-related changes in expanded clonotypes. Because profiling used bulk unsorted PBMCs, naive and antigen-experienced compartments could not be compared conclusively. A strong correlation was found between observed TCR beta diversity and the percentage of naive T cells measured by flow cytometry. Observed TCR beta diversity per million T cells fell roughly linearly with age, and a significant reduction was already apparent by age around 39. Estimates of total diversity from one million sequenced T cells were regarded as lower bounds and underestimates.

CDR3 length: 15 amino acids, cysteine to phenylalanine. Just the 45-base CDR3 DNA is kept, in frame starting at base 1. CDR1 and CDR2, looked up from the germline V gene, are SGHRS and YFSETQ. Trimming takes 0 bases from V and 7 bases from J, and the germline ends sit 13 bases apart. The library was built by means of 5' RACE. A second 7 to 11 cycle PCR used a sample-barcoded 5' primer and a J-beta primer mix. Each TCR beta cDNA molecule received a unique molecular identifier from a template-switch 5' adaptor carrying 12 random nucleotides. Each sample yielded at least 3 million CDR3-containing paired-end reads. The Mint cDNA synthesis kit, primed by a TRBC-specific oligonucleotide, was used to synthesize first-strand cDNA from all RNA. All cDNA was treated with uracil-DNA glycosylase and then went through a first 18-cycle PCR with the universal primers M1SS and BC2_uni_R. As for the original processing: For normalization, 1 million high-quality reads were randomly selected from each sample, with every read carrying a distinct molecular identifier. Instead of being binned into consensus sequences, reads that shared molecular identifiers were thrown out. CDR3 identification, clonotype clustering and error correction used MiTCR with a Q25 quality threshold and the strictest error-elimination algorithm. A nonparametric unseen species model with Euler transformation was used to estimate a lower bound on total TCR beta diversity. Using fastp at Q25 and MiXCR, TCRdb reprocessed the public reads and kept productive beta chains. Merged by CDR3 protein, the rows form single entries marked with the most common genes and DNA. The V and J calls reflect TCRdb's pipeline rather than the authors' work. The sample contains around 2 million distinct CDR3 sequences, 39% of them found a single time. The ten largest clones capture 23% of the sample.

The 40 or so donors, aged roughly 6 to 95 years, were systemically healthy Caucasian individuals from Russia. Each donor gave ten milliliters of peripheral blood, drawn into EDTA-treated Vacutainer tubes. Ficoll-Paque density-gradient centrifugation was used to isolate PBMCs, with at least 6 million obtained per sample. Total RNA was extracted from PBMCs with Trizol reagent, with at least 5.5 micrograms obtained per sample. The percentages of naive CD45RAhigh/CD27high T cells were determined by flow cytometry on a PBMC aliquot from every donor. The chain employs TRBV5-1 and TRBJ1-4; the D gene assignment is ambiguous. The sequence came from a human donor in good health. Sequencing input: blood. For the CDR3, the sequence is CASSLGEGGGEKLFF. The DNA sequence follows: TGCGCCAGCAGCTTGGGGGAGGGAGGTGGTGAAAAACTGTTTTTT.